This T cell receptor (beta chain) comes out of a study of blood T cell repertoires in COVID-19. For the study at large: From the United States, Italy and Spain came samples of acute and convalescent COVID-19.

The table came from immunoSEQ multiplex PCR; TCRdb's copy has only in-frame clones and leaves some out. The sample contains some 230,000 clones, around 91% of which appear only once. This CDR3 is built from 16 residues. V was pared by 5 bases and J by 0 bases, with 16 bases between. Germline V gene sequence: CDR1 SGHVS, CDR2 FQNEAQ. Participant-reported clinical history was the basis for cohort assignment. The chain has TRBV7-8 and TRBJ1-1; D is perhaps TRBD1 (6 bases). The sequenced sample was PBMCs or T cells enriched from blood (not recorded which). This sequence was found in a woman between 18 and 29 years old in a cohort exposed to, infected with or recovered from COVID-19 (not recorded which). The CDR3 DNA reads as TGTGCCAGCAGCCCCCGGGGAGGGGGAATGAACACTGAAGCTTTCTTT. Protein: CASSPRGGGMNTEAFF.